These 21 T cell receptor beta chains originate from one sample sequenced in a study of T cells in Graves' hyperthyroidism and ophthalmopathy. TCR beta CDR3 regions were amplified from RNA transcripts. HTBI primers drove first-round RT-PCR of the TCR CDR3. TCRdb analysed the multiplex PCR reads with MiXCR anew, one entry per CDR3 protein. This repertoire shows about 400,000 distinct CDR3 sequences, around 14% found once; its top ten account for 12% to 15%. The sequencing sample was made of blood. These receptors were taken from a woman aged 18-30 years with Graves' hyperthyroidism.

The chain is built from TRBV7-2 and TRBJ2-3, with D hard to call. Per germline, CDR1 SGHTA and CDR2 FQGNSA. The ends were cut back, 5 bases at V and 2 bases at J, with 14 bases in the middle. This CDR3 spans 15 amino acids. CDR3 DNA sequence: TGTGCCAGCAGCCCCGGACCCCCACTCACAGATACGCAGTATTTT. Translating gives CASSPGPPLTDTQYF.

Ten or more counts support this clonotype. The chain joins TRBV13 to TRBJ2-3; D ambiguous. This CDR3 region has 11 residues. Germline V gene sequence: CDR1 PRHDT, CDR2 FYEKMQ (reference sequence). The germline V and J ends were trimmed by 5 bases and 7 bases, with 7 bases remaining between them. The CDR3 region is CASSLRYTQYF. As DNA, the CDR3 is TGTGCCAGCAGCCTCAGGTATACGCAGTATTTT.

DNA of the CDR3: TGTGCCAGCAGGAATGGGGATGAGCAGTTCTTC. Amino acids: CASRNGDEQFF. V and J are TRBV6-4 and TRBJ2-1, with D unresolved. V was trimmed by 6 bases and J by 8 bases, leaving 8 bases between them. The CDR3 has 11 residues. Germline CDR1 and CDR2: MRHNA and SNTAGT.

The chain employs TRBV5-1 and TRBJ2-1; the match to TRBD2 covers 14 bases. Germline CDR1 is SGHRS and CDR2 is YFSETQ. The V and J ends lost 0 bases and 7 bases, in that order; junction bases with no gene match: 6. The CDR3 is made up of 17 amino acids. This CDR3 reads CASSLGTSGRLWNEQFF. The CDR3 nucleotides read TGCGCCAGCAGCTTGGGGACTAGCGGGAGGCTGTGGAATGAGCAGTTCTTC.

This clonotype was seen more than once but under ten times. The genes are TRBV14 and TRBJ2-2; D unresolved. CDR1 and CDR2 (germline): SGHDN, FVKESK. This CDR3 is built from 14 residues. Trimming removed 4 bases at V and 0 bases at J, with 6 bases between. CDR3 DNA sequence: TGTGCCAGCAGCCCCTACTCGAACACCGGGGAGCTGTTTTTT. This sequence encodes CASSPYSNTGELFF.

This clonotype was seen a handful of times. The V call is TRBV27, the J call TRBJ1-1; no firm D call. The V gene's germline CDR1 is MNHEY and CDR2 SMNVEV (reference sequence). Trimming removed 4 bases from V and 8 bases from J, with 14 bases in between. This CDR3 has 13 amino acids. For the CDR3, the DNA is TGTGCCAGCAGTTGGGGTGGAAGTGCAGAAGCTTTCTTT. This codes for CASSWGGSAEAFF.

The chain employs TRBV9 and TRBJ2-1, with D possibly TRBD1 on 5 matching bases. Germline V gene lookup returns CDR1 SGDLS and CDR2 YYNGEE. V lost 6 bases to trimming and J lost 3 bases, with 16 bases between them. This CDR3 has 15 amino acids. CDR3: CASTTSGNGYNEQFF. The CDR3 DNA is TGTGCCAGCACCACCTCAGGGAACGGCTACAATGAGCAGTTCTTC.

In this sample, this clonotype turned up many times. The CDR3 is CASSPSGTYTYEQYF. The CDR3 DNA is TGTGCCAGCAGCCCGTCCGGGACTTACACCTACGAGCAGTACTTC. The V call is TRBV7-9, the J call TRBJ2-7; D might be TRBD2 (6 bases). The CDR3 has 15 residues. V lost 5 bases and J lost 2, with 16 bases in between. From germline, CDR1 is SEHNR and CDR2 FQNEAQ (reference sequence).

In its sample, this clonotype was seen many times. This sequence joins TRBV6-1 and TRBJ1-4; D call uncertain. There are 18 residues in the CDR3. Germline CDR1 and CDR2: MNHNS and SASEGT. The germline V and J ends were trimmed by 6 bases and 8 bases, with 28 bases remaining between them. CDR3 coding DNA: TGTGCCAGCAGCCCCTGGGCAACCTTGGAGGTACCAGTAGAAAAACTGTTTTTT. This sequence encodes CASSPWATLEVPVEKLFF.

Ten or more counts support this clonotype. The chain couples TRBV3-1 to TRBJ2-1; 9 positions match TRBD2. The junction had 0 bases not matched to a gene; V was cut back by 1 base and J by 2 bases. This CDR3 comprises 15 residues. The germline V gene has CDR1 LGHDT and CDR2 YNNKEL (reference sequence). CDR3 coding DNA: TGTGCCAGCAGCCAAGTAGCGGGAGCCTACAATGAGCAGTTCTTC. The encoded protein is CASSQVAGAYNEQFF.

There are a few counts of this clonotype. The chain uses TRBV20-1 and TRBJ1-5, with 7 nucleotides matching TRBD1. The trim removed 1 base at V and 6 bases at J, leaving 9 bases unmatched. This CDR3 has 15 amino acids. Germline loops: CDR1 DFQATT, CDR2 SNEGSKA (reference sequence). The CDR3 nucleotides are TGCAGTGCTAGAGTGGAAGCGCAGGGGGTTCAGCCCCAGCATTTT. It specifies CSARVEAQGVQPQHF.

The genes are TRBV4-3 and TRBJ1-1, with D uncertain. V lost 1 base and J lost 4, with 13 bases in between. Germline V gene lookup returns CDR1 LGHNA and CDR2 YSLEER. This CDR3 has 15 amino acids. In DNA, the CDR3 is TGCGCCAGCAGCCAAGGGCGCGGGGAGGGCACTGAAGCTTTCTTT. Residues: CASSQGRGEGTEAFF.

This clonotype was recorded at least ten times. The rearrangement links TRBV6-1 to TRBJ1-2; D remains ambiguous. Trimming stripped 9 bases from V and 0 bases from J, with 11 bases between. Germline V CDR1 and CDR2: MNHNS, SASEGT. The CDR3 contains 13 residues. The CDR3 bases are TGTGCCAGTGCCGGTGCCCCTAACTATGGCTACACCTTC. Residues: CASAGAPNYGYTF.

This clonotype occurred many times. This chain joins TRBV5-1 and TRBJ1-3; D call uncertain. CDR1 and CDR2 (germline): SGHRS, YFSETQ. The CDR3 has 13 residues. The V gene lost 1 base and the J gene lost 7 bases, with 9 bases spanning the gap. CDR3: CASSLYLGNTIYF. DNA for the CDR3: TGCGCCAGCAGCTTGTACCTGGGCAACACCATATATTTT.

The chain combines TRBV7-8 with TRBJ2-7; D is unresolved. CDR1 and CDR2 (germline): SGHVS, FQNEAQ. Trimming removed 2 bases from V and 3 bases from J, with 8 bases in between. This CDR3 has 13 amino acids. The CDR3 DNA sequence: TGTGCCAGCAGCTTAATGACTGGCTACGAGCAGTACTTC. Translated, it gives CASSLMTGYEQYF.

This chain uses TRBV20-1 with TRBJ2-4; D may be TRBD2 (6 bases). V was shortened by 0 bases and J by 3 bases, with 12 bases between the two germline ends. This CDR3 region has 15 residues. Germline-derived CDR1 and CDR2 are DFQATT and SNEGSKA (reference sequence). The CDR3 loop reads CSARDWGEVKNIQYF. In DNA form, the CDR3 reads TGCAGTGCTAGAGATTGGGGGGAGGTCAAAAACATTCAGTACTTC.

This clonotype appeared a few times. The chain couples TRBV5-1 to TRBJ2-3; the match to TRBD2 covers 9 bases. Germline-derived CDR1 and CDR2 are SGHRS and YFSETQ. This CDR3 is built from 15 residues. Trimming cost V 5 bases and J 4 bases; bases outside gene matches: 8. The CDR3 nucleotides are TGCGCCAGCAGTGCCGGGACTAGCCTGGCAGATACGCAGTATTTT. It codes for CASSAGTSLADTQYF. The full variable domain, with the rest looked up from reference TRBV5-1 and TRBJ2-3, is KAGVTQTPRYLIKTRGQQVTLSCSPISGHRSVSWYQQTPGQGLQFLFEYFSETQRNKGNFPGRFSGRQFSNSRSEMNVSTLELGDSALYLCASSAGTSLADTQYFGPGTRLTVL.

This clonotype was detected ten times or more. This sequence joins TRBV28 and TRBJ1-1; D not resolved. CDR3 length equals 15 residues. V lost 2 bases and J 0 bases, leaving 10 bases between the germline ends. Germline V gives CDR1 MDHEN, CDR2 SYDVKM. The CDR3 DNA reads as TGTGCCAGCAGTTTAACCGGACGGCTGAACACTGAAGCTTTCTTT. Its protein product is CASSLTGRLNTEAFF.

A few counts support this clonotype. V is TRBV7-2 and J is TRBJ2-7; D possibly corresponds to TRBD1 (6 bases). From germline, CDR1 is SGHTA and CDR2 FQGNSA. V dropped 6 bases and J dropped 5 bases, with 23 bases sitting between them. This CDR3 contains 16 residues. CDR3 residues: CASSHPGWTDAHEQYF. CDR3 sequence (DNA): TGTGCCAGCAGTCATCCGGGCTGGACAGATGCCCACGAGCAGTACTTC.

This clonotype occurred many times. The J gene is TRBJ1-5, the V gene TRBV12-3 or TRBV12-4; possible D gene TRBD1, 5 bases. The CDR3 extends over 15 amino acids. V was trimmed by 3 bases and J by 0 bases, leaving 9 bases between them. CDR3 nucleotides: TGTGCCAGCAGTTTGGGGCGGAATAGCAATCAGCCCCAGCATTTT. Protein: CASSLGRNSNQPQHF.

V and J are TRBV5-1 and TRBJ2-5, with 10 bases matching TRBD1. After removal of 6 bases from V and 5 bases from J, the junction contained 4 bases not matched to a gene. The germline V gene has CDR1 SGHRS and CDR2 YFSETQ. The CDR3 spans 13 residues. The CDR3 DNA reads TGCGCCAGCACGGGACAGGGGCACGAGACCCAGTACTTC. It codes for CASTGQGHETQYF.